This T cell receptor beta chain comes out of a study of early T cells in non-severe SARS-CoV-2 infection. Overall study context: With bulk RNA from unsorted whole blood as input, sequencing yielded unpaired chains.

This clonotype has at least ten counts. Its antigen is unknown. Unique molecular identifiers tagged individual cDNA molecules. TCRdb processed the 5' RACE reads anew with MiXCR; each CDR3 protein has one entry. Among some 82,000 distinct CDR3 sequences listed, about 12% were seen once. The CDR3 spans 16 residues. Germline-derived CDR1 and CDR2 are LNHDA and SQIVND (reference sequence). V was pared by 6 bases and J by 6 bases, with 11 bases of the junction left unmatched. Broader study findings: Missing private and CD4 specificities, VDJdb matching favored anti-spike CD8 responses.

The rearrangement links TRBV19 to TRBJ2-1, with 10 bases identical to TRBD1. The sequenced sample was whole blood. The receptor was isolated from an adult who was a healthcare worker with PCR-confirmed SARS-CoV-2 infection or an uninfected control (not recorded which). CDR3 amino acids: CASSSVGTGARNEQFF. CDR3 nucleotides: TGTGCCAGTAGCTCGGTTGGGACAGGGGCGCGCAATGAGCAGTTCTTC. Together with reference TRBV19 and TRBJ2-1, the CDR3 gives the full variable domain: DGGITQSPKYLFRKEGQNVTLSCEQNLNHDAMYWYRQDPGQGLRLIYYSQIVNDFQKGDIAEGYSVSREKKESFPLTVTSAQKNPTAFYLCASSSVGTGARNEQFFGPGTRLTVL.